This section outlines one T cell receptor (beta chain) sequence together with its context. Expressed TCRB transcripts were sequenced, since all the RNA that had been isolated was reverse transcribed. Clones were read by immunoSEQ multiplex PCR, and TCRdb kept only the in-frame ones, dropping some. The data contain around 320,000 clones, approximately 15% of them singletons. The source of the sample is a study of beta chain features in type 1 diabetes. Trimming took off 6 bases at V and 5 bases at J, with 13 bases between the two ends. Germline CDR1 MNHEY, CDR2 SVGAGI. The CDR3 totals 13 residues. The sample was central memory CD4+ T cells from blood. The rearrangement links TRBV6-5 to TRBJ2-5; D is possibly TRBD1 (6 bases). The sequence derives from a man aged 25 to 40 in good health. In DNA, the CDR3 is TGTGCCAGCAGCCCCGGGACATTCGAGACCCAGTACTTC. It is translated as CASSPGTFETQYF.